This T cell receptor (beta chain) was profiled in a study of identical twins. Whole-study results and caveats: For out-of-frame beta sequences, excess twin sharing was weaker.

This clonotype showed up just a few times. Antigen specificity is unknown. Every sampled donor was Caucasian and healthy. This CDR3 spans 13 amino acids. V lost 6 bases to trimming and J lost 3 bases, with 11 bases between them. Germline loops: CDR1 MNHEY, CDR2 SVGEGT. Unique molecular identifiers were in the cDNA, with template-switch universal primer binding. TCRdb itself ran the 5' RACE reads through MiXCR, one entry per CDR3 protein. The repertoire holds about 720,000 distinct CDR3 sequences, with over 8.5% as singletons. Separately, the same data were catalogued under a study of yellow fever vaccine responses in identical twins.

The sequence was obtained from a woman between 18 and 30 years old in good health. V is TRBV6-2 or TRBV6-3 and J is TRBJ2-5, with D hard to call. The sequenced material came from PBMCs. The DNA of the CDR3 is TGTGCCAGCAGCCGCGAAGAGAAAGAGACCCAGTACTTC. It encodes CASSREEKETQYF.